The 17 T cell receptor beta chains given below trace back to one sample, sequenced in a study of T cell responses to AZD1222 COVID-19 vaccine. The data were produced by immunoSEQ multiplex PCR, yet TCRdb's version contains in-frame clones alone and is incomplete. Here the sample spans some 67,000 clones, 83% being singletons. Specimen: peripheral blood, collected 28 days after the second AZD1222 dose. These receptors all come from an adult who received the AZD1222 COVID-19 vaccine.

The V and J genes are TRBV7-5 and TRBJ1-5. TRBV7-5 has pseudogene status. The CDR3 loop spans 17 amino acids. The CDR3 bases are TGTGCCAGAAGCTTAGCGCTAAGGGGGGGGAGGGATCAGCCCCAGCATTTT. Its translation: CARSLALRGGRDQPQHF.

The V gene is TRBV5-1, the J gene TRBJ2-1; TRBD2 aligns across 13 bases. From germline, CDR1 is SGHRS and CDR2 YFSETQ. The length of the CDR3 is 16 residues. After removal of 5 bases from V and 2 bases from J, the junction contained 4 bases not matched to a gene. The CDR3 nucleotides are TGCGCCAGCAGGGGGACTAGCGGGGAAGCCTACAATGAGCAGTTCTTC. Translation gives CASRGTSGEAYNEQFF. The full variable domain, rest sourced from reference TRBV5-1 and TRBJ2-1, is KAGVTQTPRYLIKTRGQQVTLSCSPISGHRSVSWYQQTPGQGLQFLFEYFSETQRNKGNFPGRFSGRQFSNSRSEMNVSTLELGDSALYLCASRGTSGEAYNEQFFGPGTRLTVL.

The rearrangement joins TRBV9 to TRBJ2-1; 8 nucleotides match TRBD1. The CDR3 loop spans 17 amino acids. The V gene's germline CDR1 is SGDLS and CDR2 YYNGEE. J lost 4 bases, V lost 3 bases, and 12 bases had no gene match. CDR3 loop: CASSAGVGDRNYNEQFF. CDR3 nucleotide sequence: TGTGCCAGCAGCGCAGGCGTTGGGGACAGGAATTACAATGAGCAGTTCTTC.

V usage is TRBV4-2 and J usage is TRBJ2-7; the D is unclear. Trimming shortened V by 0 bases and J by 3 bases, and 6 bases separated the two germline ends. The CDR3 has 13 amino acids. Germline CDR1 LGHNA, CDR2 YNFKEQ. CDR3 coding DNA: TGTGCCAGCAGCCAAGATTGGGGCTACGAGCAGTACTTC. Its translation: CASSQDWGYEQYF.

This clone was seen only a few times. As DNA, the CDR3 is TGTGCCAGCTCCGGTCAAGGGCAGAGCTCTGGAAACACCATATATTTT. It codes for CASSGQGQSSGNTIYF. V is TRBV18 and J is TRBJ1-3; D call uncertain. The CDR3 covers 16 residues. Germline V gene lookup returns CDR1 KGHSH and CDR2 LQKENI. V was trimmed by 6 bases and J by 0 bases, leaving 15 bases between them.

The V call is TRBV5-1, the J call TRBJ2-4; D is perhaps TRBD2 (6 bases). V was shortened by 4 bases and J by 2 bases, with 19 bases between the two germline ends. Looked up from germline, CDR1 is SGHRS and CDR2 is YFSETQ. The CDR3 runs 17 residues. Here the CDR3 reads CASSPRGGEYPKNIQYF. The CDR3, as DNA: TGCGCCAGCAGCCCACGTGGAGGGGAGTATCCCAAAAACATTCAGTACTTC.

This rearrangement joins TRBV4-2 to TRBJ2-7; D unresolved. The CDR3 is 12 amino acids. V lost 2 bases and J 7 bases, leaving 9 bases between the germline ends. Germline V lookup: CDR1 LGHNA, CDR2 YNFKEQ. CDR3 sequence (DNA): TGTGCCAGCAGCCAAAATTTGGGGGAGCAGTACTTC. It specifies CASSQNLGEQYF.

The chain links TRBV5-4 to TRBJ2-2; weak D call: TRBD1 (6 bases). This CDR3 has 13 residues. Germline CDR1 reads SGHNT; CDR2 reads YYREEE (reference sequence). Trimming took 3 bases from V and 10 from J, leaving 13 bases between them. The CDR3 protein is CASSSGTSKELFF. The CDR3 DNA reads TGTGCCAGCAGCTCAGGGACATCTAAGGAGCTGTTTTTT. Full variable domain (rest looked up from reference TRBV5-4 and TRBJ2-2): ETGVTQSPTHLIKTRGQQVTLRCSSQSGHNTVSWYQQALGQGPQFIFQYYREEENGRGNFPPRFSGLQFPNYSSELNVNALELDDSALYLCASSSGTSKELFFGEGSRLTVL.

The chain carries TRBV9 and TRBJ1-4; D gene unclear. CDR3 length equals 15 residues. The germline CDR1 and CDR2 sequences are SGDLS and YYNGEE. Trimming stripped 0 bases from V and 8 bases from J, with 14 bases between. The CDR3 here is CASSVAGGKREKLFF. CDR3 bases: TGTGCCAGCAGCGTAGCAGGAGGGAAGAGGGAAAAACTGTTTTTT.

This chain connects TRBV7-6 to TRBJ1-2; D might be TRBD1 (6 bases). The CDR3 is made up of 15 amino acids. V gave up 1 base and J gave up 2 bases, with 11 bases separating them. Germline V gives CDR1 SGHVS, CDR2 FNYEAQ. DNA for the CDR3: TGTGCCAGCAGCTTAGGCGGGACACCAAACTATGGCTACACCTTC. It codes for CASSLGGTPNYGYTF.

The rearrangement uses TRBV13 and TRBJ1-6, with D hard to call. Germline lookup yields CDR1 PRHDT and CDR2 FYEKMQ (reference sequence). The V end lost 5 bases, the J end lost 0 bases, and 14 bases lay between the germline ends. CDR3 length: 17 residues. The DNA for the CDR3 is TGTGCCAGCAGCCCTAGCGGGGAGAGCTCCTATAATTCACCCCTCCACTTT. Translation gives CASSPSGESSYNSPLHF.

The chain joins TRBV29-1 to TRBJ1-1, with unresolved D. Germline-derived CDR1 and CDR2 are SQVTM and ANQGSEA. This CDR3 has 11 amino acids. The chain's CDR3 is CRADGDTEAFF. The CDR3 nucleotides are TGCAGGGCGGACGGCGACACTGAAGCTTTCTTT.

This rearrangement joins TRBV5-1 to TRBJ2-7; 15 bases line up with TRBD2. V shed 4 bases, J shed 3 bases, and the junction held 11 bases outside the gene matches. Germline lookup yields CDR1 SGHRS and CDR2 YFSETQ. This CDR3 has 18 residues. The CDR3, as DNA: TGCGCCAGCAGCCTGGGACTAGCGGGGGGTCCCTTTCTCTACGAGCAGTACTTC. Protein sequence: CASSLGLAGGPFLYEQYF.

The rearrangement uses TRBV9 and TRBJ1-1, with D maybe TRBD1 (5 bases). CDR1 SGDLS and CDR2 YYNGEE come from the germline V gene. The CDR3 consists of 15 residues. The V end lost 3 bases, the J end lost 5 bases, and 17 bases lay between the germline ends. In DNA form, the CDR3 reads TGTGCCAGCAGCGAGACCCTCGGGACGGGGACTGAAGCTTTCTTT. Translating it yields CASSETLGTGTEAFF.

This clone was detected once. The rearrangement links TRBV15 to TRBJ2-5; 9 bases fit TRBD2. The CDR3 is 19 residues long. The ends lost 0 bases at V and 5 bases at J; junction bases unmatched: 16. Germline lookup yields CDR1 LNHNV and CDR2 YYDKDF (reference sequence). The CDR3 DNA sequence: TGTGCCACCAGCAGAGATAATAGGCCTTGGCGGGGGGGCCGGGAGACCCAGTACTTC. Protein: CATSRDNRPWRGGRETQYF.

This sequence joins TRBV15 and TRBJ2-7, with D tentatively TRBD1 (5 bases). Germline-derived CDR1 and CDR2 are LNHNV and YYDKDF (reference sequence). The CDR3 has 13 amino acids. V was trimmed by 2 bases and J by 7 bases, leaving 12 bases between them. The CDR3 DNA sequence: TGTGCCACCAGCAGACAGACAGCTAGTGAGCAGTACTTC. It specifies CATSRQTASEQYF.

This chain uses TRBV5-1 with TRBJ1-2, with D hard to call. Trimming left V 1 base short and J 8 bases short, with 12 bases between. Germline CDR1 and CDR2: SGHRS and YFSETQ. This CDR3 has 13 amino acids. The chain's CDR3 is CASSLPGPGGYTF. The DNA for the CDR3 is TGCGCCAGCAGCTTGCCCGGCCCCGGGGGCTACACCTTC. Combining the CDR3 with reference TRBV5-1 and TRBJ1-2 gives the whole variable domain KAGVTQTPRYLIKTRGQQVTLSCSPISGHRSVSWYQQTPGQGLQFLFEYFSETQRNKGNFPGRFSGRQFSNSRSEMNVSTLELGDSALYLCASSLPGPGGYTFGSGTRLTVV.